Each of the 24 T cell receptor beta chains below was sequenced from the same sample in a study of T-cell reconstitution after alpha-beta-depleted transplantation in children. For TCRbeta, the library was prepared with unique molecular identifiers. TCRdb analysed the PCR reads with MiXCR anew, one entry per CDR3 protein. The table has some 840,000 distinct CDR3 sequences, around 17% seen once. Sequencing was performed on PBMCs, mostly from graft donor cells, taken 360 days after TCRalphabeta/CD19-depleted stem cell transplant. These receptors were taken from a male patient younger than 18 who had a stem cell transplant for acute lymphoblastic leukemia, so the T cells may come from the graft donor.

The rearrangement uses TRBV20-1 and TRBJ1-1; a weak D match, TRBD1 (6 bases). This CDR3 has 14 residues. Germline V lookup: CDR1 DFQATT, CDR2 SNEGSKA (reference sequence). Trimming cost V 6 bases and J 4 bases, with 18 bases left between them. The CDR3 DNA sequence: TGCAGTGCCCCAATGGTGGGGGCAGGCACTGAAGCTTTCTTT. It encodes CSAPMVGAGTEAFF.

The V gene is TRBV10-3, the J gene TRBJ2-1; 7 positions match TRBD2. The trim removed 2 bases at V and 4 bases at J, leaving 8 bases unmatched. Germline CDR1 ENHRY, CDR2 SYGVKD. The CDR3 length is 16 residues. The CDR3 protein is CAISEEAGVRYNEQFF. DNA for the CDR3: TGTGCCATCAGTGAGGAGGCGGGAGTGAGATACAATGAGCAGTTCTTC.

The sample holds a few counts of this clonotype. This chain connects TRBV24-1 to TRBJ2-1; TRBD1 aligns across 9 bases. This CDR3 has 18 amino acids. Germline CDR1 reads KGHDR; CDR2 reads SFDVKD. J gave up 4 bases and V 1 base, and 10 bases lay outside the gene matches. CDR3 loop: CATSDLGGGTGPYNEQFF. The CDR3, as DNA: TGTGCCACCAGTGATTTAGGGGGGGGGACAGGGCCTTACAATGAGCAGTTCTTC.

The gene calls are TRBV9 and TRBJ1-1, with D possibly being TRBD1 (6 bases). This CDR3 has 13 residues. Trimming removed 5 bases from V and 2 bases from J, with 10 bases in between. The germline V gene has CDR1 SGDLS and CDR2 YYNGEE. The CDR3 spells CASRAGDNTEAFF. The CDR3 nucleotides read TGTGCCAGCAGGGCAGGGGATAACACTGAAGCTTTCTTT.

This chain joins TRBV29-1 and TRBJ2-4; D not resolved. Trimming cost V 4 bases and J 3 bases, with 7 bases left between them. Germline CDR1 SQVTM, CDR2 ANQGSEA. The CDR3 is made up of 12 amino acids. CDR3 sequence (DNA): TGCAGCGTTGTAGGGTACAAAAACATTCAGTACTTC. It translates to CSVVGYKNIQYF.

This sequence joins TRBV14 and TRBJ2-3; 7 positions match TRBD1. Germline V lookup: CDR1 SGHDN, CDR2 FVKESK. The junction had 8 bases not matched to a gene; V was cut back by 0 bases and J by 2 bases. The CDR3 runs to 17 residues. The CDR3 DNA reads as TGTGCCAGCAGCCAAGAATCGACAGGGCGGCACACAGATACGCAGTATTTT. It encodes CASSQESTGRHTDTQYF.

This clonotype was detected many times. The CDR3, as DNA: TGCAGCGTTCAGCAAGAGACCCAGTACTTC. It specifies CSVQQETQYF. The rearrangement links TRBV29-1 to TRBJ2-5, with unresolved D. Trimming left V 5 bases short and J 2 bases short, with 3 bases between. From germline, CDR1 is SQVTM and CDR2 ANQGSEA. The CDR3 spans 10 residues.

The chain uses TRBV5-1 and TRBJ2-2; 9 bases align to TRBD2. V gave up 2 bases and J gave up 8 bases; unmatched junction bases: 7. Germline values: CDR1 SGHRS, CDR2 YFSETQ. CDR3 length equals 15 residues. Here the CDR3 DNA reads TGCGCCAGCAGCTTCCAGCGGGAGGTAACAGGGGAGCTGTTTTTT. Its protein product is CASSFQREVTGELFF.

This clonotype has more than one count but fewer than ten. This chain uses TRBV5-1 with TRBJ2-2, with 10 bases aligning to TRBD2. This CDR3 contains 17 residues. Per germline, CDR1 SGHRS and CDR2 YFSETQ. Losses at the gene ends were 1 base for V and 0 bases for J; bases not matched to a gene: 3. Here the CDR3 DNA reads TGCGCCAGCAGCTTGACTAGCGGGGCCCCGAACACCGGGGAGCTGTTTTTT. This gives the protein CASSLTSGAPNTGELFF.

A few counts support this clonotype. The V gene is TRBV27, the J gene TRBJ1-4; the match to TRBD1 covers 7 bases. The V gene end was trimmed by 4 bases and the J gene end by 7 bases; junction bases not matched to a gene: 15. The CDR3 is 17 residues long. Looked up from germline, CDR1 is MNHEY and CDR2 is SMNVEV (reference sequence). The CDR3 DNA sequence: TGTGCCAGCAGTTCCGAGCGTACAGGGGTAGGAGGTGAAAAACTGTTTTTT. Its translation is CASSSERTGVGGEKLFF.

This clonotype occurred once. This chain links TRBV18 with TRBJ2-5; TRBD2 matches 8 bases. The CDR3 runs 14 residues. CDR1 KGHSH and CDR2 LQKENI come from the germline V gene. V trimming: 3 bases; J trimming: 3 bases; junction bases outside the gene matches: 3. CDR3 nucleotide sequence: TGTGCCAGCTCACCGGGACTAGGGAAAGAGACCCAGTACTTC. This gives the protein CASSPGLGKETQYF.

This clonotype was seen a few times. The chain employs TRBV7-8 and TRBJ2-7; TRBD2 matches 9 bases. Germline values: CDR1 SGHVS, CDR2 FQNEAQ. This CDR3 contains 18 residues. J was trimmed by 5 bases and V by 5 bases; bases with no gene match: 19. The CDR3 loop is CASSPEWEYGTSSDEQYF. Written as DNA, the CDR3 is TGTGCCAGCAGCCCGGAGTGGGAATACGGGACTAGCTCGGACGAGCAGTACTTC. The entire variable domain, with the rest obtained from reference TRBV7-8 and TRBJ2-7, is as follows: GAGVSQSPRYKVAKRGQDVALRCDPISGHVSLFWYQQALGQGPEFLTYFQNEAQLDKSGLPSDRFFAERPEGSVSTLKIQRTQQEDSAVYLCASSPEWEYGTSSDEQYFGPGTRLTVT.

This clonotype was detected ten times or more. The J gene is TRBJ2-5, the V gene TRBV10-3; either TRBD1 or TRBD2 may fit D (5 bases each). Deletions cut 4 bases from V and 2 bases from J, with 11 bases between. CDR1 and CDR2 from the germline V gene are ENHRY and SYGVKD. CDR3 length equals 14 residues. The CDR3 sequence: CAISAGRAQETQYF. DNA of the CDR3: TGTGCCATCAGTGCGGGACGAGCACAAGAGACCCAGTACTTC.

In its sample, this clonotype was seen many times. CDR3 loop: CASSHGQLNTEAFF. The DNA of the CDR3 is TGTGCCAGCTCACACGGACAGTTGAACACTGAAGCTTTCTTT. The chain is built from TRBV18 and TRBJ1-1; D possibly corresponds to TRBD1 (6 bases). This CDR3 contains 14 residues. V lost 4 bases and J 0 bases, leaving 9 bases between the germline ends. From germline, CDR1 is KGHSH and CDR2 LQKENI.

This clonotype was seen a few times. V usage is TRBV20-1 and J usage is TRBJ2-7, with D possibly matching TRBD1 (6 bases). Germline CDR1 and CDR2: DFQATT and SNEGSKA (reference sequence). The CDR3 is 13 residues long. V lost 1 base and J lost 5, with 12 bases in between. In nucleotides, the CDR3 is TGCAGTGCTAGAGGAAACAGGGTCAACGAGCAGTACTTC. Translating gives CSARGNRVNEQYF.

In its sample, this clonotype was seen a few times. V is TRBV4-2 and J is TRBJ1-5, with a weak D call TRBD1 (5 bases). CDR1 is LGHNA, CDR2 YNFKEQ, per germline. Deletions cut 1 base from V and 5 bases from J, with 6 bases between. CDR3 length equals 13 residues. CDR3 residues: CASSQGTHQPQHF. CDR3 DNA: TGTGCCAGCAGCCAAGGGACACATCAGCCCCAGCATTTT.

This clonotype was counted a few times. The V and J genes are TRBV7-9 and TRBJ2-1; D is perhaps TRBD1 (5 bases). Germline CDR1 and CDR2: SEHNR and FQNEAQ (reference sequence). V gave up 1 base and J gave up 0 bases, with 13 bases separating them. This CDR3 contains 17 residues. CDR3 loop: CASSLGWQGISYNEQFF. The DNA for the CDR3 is TGTGCCAGCAGCTTAGGATGGCAGGGCATCTCCTACAATGAGCAGTTCTTC.

The chain is built from TRBV11-2 and TRBJ2-6; 7 bases are shared with TRBD1. This CDR3 comprises 15 residues. V trimming: 7 bases; J trimming: 1 base; junction bases outside the gene matches: 4. Per germline, CDR1 SGHAT and CDR2 FQNNGV. The CDR3: CASTQTGSGANVLTF. The CDR3 bases are TGTGCCAGCACCCAGACAGGGTCTGGGGCCAACGTCCTGACTTTC.

The table lists this clonotype with many counts. The chain joins TRBV6-5 to TRBJ2-1, with 10 bases lining up with TRBD1. CDR3 length: 15 amino acids. The germline V gene encodes CDR1 MNHEY and CDR2 SVGAGI. The V segment lost 4 bases and the J segment 0 bases; nucleotides outside the gene matches: 0. CDR3 bases: TGTGCCAGCAGTTGGGACAGGGGCTCCTACAATGAGCAGTTCTTC. Residues: CASSWDRGSYNEQFF.

This clonotype was counted only a few times. The chain employs TRBV5-1 and TRBJ1-4; TRBD1 might be the D (6 bases). Germline V gene sequence: CDR1 SGHRS, CDR2 YFSETQ. Trimming took off 6 bases at V and 3 bases at J, with 12 bases between the two ends. The CDR3 is made up of 14 amino acids. The DNA of the CDR3 is TGCGCCAGCAATCGCGGGGGCGCTAATGAAAAACTGTTTTTT. This encodes CASNRGGANEKLFF.

This chain uses TRBV7-9 with TRBJ2-7; 11 positions agree with TRBD2. The germline CDR1 and CDR2 sequences are SEHNR and FQNEAQ (reference sequence). After removal of 5 bases from V and 2 bases from J, the junction contained 5 bases not matched to a gene. The CDR3 totals 15 residues. CDR3 sequence (DNA): TGTGCCAGCAGCAAAGTAGCGGGAGGGACCTACGAGCAGTACTTC. It is translated as CASSKVAGGTYEQYF.

CDR3 in DNA: TGTGCCGCCGCGGGACTATCAAGCTCCTACGAGCAGTACTTC. Its translation is CAAAGLSSSYEQYF. This chain joins TRBV10-3 and TRBJ2-7; 7 nucleotides line up with TRBD2. The CDR3 spans 14 residues. V trimming: 11 bases; J trimming: 0 bases; junction bases outside the gene matches: 10. Looked up from germline, CDR1 is ENHRY and CDR2 is SYGVKD.

This clonotype occurred a few times. CDR3 region: CSARDQGAGSGPLSYEQYF. CDR3 DNA sequence: TGCAGTGCTAGAGATCAGGGTGCCGGTAGCGGGCCCCTCTCCTACGAGCAGTACTTC. V gene TRBV20-1 combines with J gene TRBJ2-7, with TRBD2 matching over 7 bases. The CDR3 covers 19 residues. Germline V gene sequence: CDR1 DFQATT, CDR2 SNEGSKA (reference sequence). With V trimmed by 0 bases and J by 0 bases, 17 bases remained unmatched.

In its sample, this clonotype was seen many times. J is TRBJ2-7 and V is TRBV25-1; the D is unclear. Trimming pared 1 base from V and 0 bases from J, leaving 1 base between. The CDR3 spans 12 residues. Germline V lookup: CDR1 MGHDK, CDR2 SYGVNS. CDR3 nucleotide sequence: TGTGCCAGCAGTGAATTCTCCTACGAGCAGTACTTC. This codes for CASSEFSYEQYF.